This T cell receptor beta chain appears in the sequencing data of a study of blood T cell repertoires in COVID-19. Study-wide context: Acute and convalescent COVID-19 samples came from the United States, Italy and Spain. Sample material is recorded as cDNA or gDNA derived from T cells, B-cell-depleted T cells, or PBMCs.

The CDR3 runs to 16 residues. Germline loops: CDR1 SGHVS, CDR2 FNYEAQ. Germline trimming cut 4 bases from V and 7 bases from J; bases unmatched to any gene: 11. In the authors' workflow: From reference gene primer amplification, estimates of nucleated cell counts were derived. Using immunoSEQ multiplex PCR, the repertoire was profiled, and TCRdb retains in-frame clones only, with some absent. V and J calls and clone size follow that table, whereas D and trimming were derived from the DNA. This sample has over 90,000 clones, with more than 65% found just once. The sample comprised peripheral blood. The clonotype originates from a man in his 60s with acute or convalescent COVID-19. The chain carries TRBV7-6 and TRBJ1-3, with 9 bases that match TRBD1. The CDR3 coding sequence is TGTGCCAGCAGCTCCGGACAGGGGACGTTAAGGAACACCATATATTTT. As protein: CASSSGQGTLRNTIYF. Looking up the rest from reference TRBV7-6 and TRBJ1-3 gives the full variable domain: GAGVSQSPRYKVTKRGQDVALRCDPISGHVSLYWYRQALGQGPEFLTYFNYEAQQDKSGLPNDRFSAERPEGSISTLTIQRTEQRDSAMYRCASSSGQGTLRNTIYFGEGSWLTVV.